Given below is one TCR beta chain in context. Its antigen is currently not known. No base-level quality is on record; no much larger clone is a single base apart. CDR1 is given as LGHDT and CDR2 as YNNKEL, both from the germline V gene (reference sequence). After removal of 0 bases from V and 4 bases from J, the junction retains 6 bases not matched to a gene. The CDR3 starts with the cysteine, ends with the phenylalanine, and has 17 residues. The sequence is cut down to CDR3 DNA, 51 bases in frame from base 1. Collaborating institutions collected whole blood in K2EDTA tubes following their own protocols. For TCRbeta analysis, collaborators shipped samples as frozen whole blood, isolated PBMCs, or DNA extracted from either of those sample types. This record comes from a study of blood T cell repertoires in COVID-19 (dated by TCRdb to 2018 to 2020). Some background on the complete study: Samples covering the acute and convalescent phases of COVID-19 were provided by collaborators in the United States, Italy and Spain. The repertoires were released in a freely available public database intended as a resource for research on the immune response to SARS-CoV-2. The prospective study material was composed of cDNA or gDNA derived from T cells, B-cell-depleted T cells, or PBMCs. Where available, HLA class I and class II types were taken from metadata supplied by the sample provider and were not determined by assay-based typing. The sample metadata nearly always contained a de-identified subject ID, COVID-19 status, age in years and sex. Deeply sampled blood TCRbeta repertoires from subjects exposed to, actively infected with, or recovered from COVID-19 were included in the dataset. The samples were drawn from the first 160 participants of the ongoing ImmuneRACE study and from roughly 1,300 subjects provided by 6 global collaborators. What the work shows at the level of the full study, not this receptor alone: Clinical and demographic metadata were provided uncurated, with the amount varying by source and participant.

TCRbeta CDR3 regions were amplified from genomic DNA using the immunoSEQ Assay, a bias-controlled multiplex PCR. From the authors' description of their analysis: Nucleated cell counts per sample were estimated from amplification of reference gene primers within the assay. To quantify the absolute abundance of each unique TCRbeta CDR3 rearrangement, sequence reads were collapsed and filtered. Productive Simpson clonality was computed per sample as the square root of Simpson's diversity index over productive rearrangements. The immuneACCESS repertoire file appears here via TCRdb, limited to in-frame rearrangements. These files lack a portion of the clones; in checked studies, under half of the deficit traces to unresolved V genes, and the cause of the others is not known. D and trimming were read from the DNA, whereas the V and J calls and clone size are those reported in that table. The sample table lists 300,000 to 450,000 clones, 85% of them with a count of one. The ten largest account for 3.6% of the sample.

The rearrangement combines TRBV3-1 (or the pseudogene TRBV3-2) with TRBJ2-3, with 11 junctional bases fitting TRBD2. Source material: peripheral blood. The source of this sequence is a woman under 30 with acute or convalescent COVID-19. The CDR3 protein is CASSQDISGGAADTQYF. The nucleotides read TGTGCCAGCAGCCAAGATATTAGCGGGGGGGCCGCAGATACGCAGTATTTT.